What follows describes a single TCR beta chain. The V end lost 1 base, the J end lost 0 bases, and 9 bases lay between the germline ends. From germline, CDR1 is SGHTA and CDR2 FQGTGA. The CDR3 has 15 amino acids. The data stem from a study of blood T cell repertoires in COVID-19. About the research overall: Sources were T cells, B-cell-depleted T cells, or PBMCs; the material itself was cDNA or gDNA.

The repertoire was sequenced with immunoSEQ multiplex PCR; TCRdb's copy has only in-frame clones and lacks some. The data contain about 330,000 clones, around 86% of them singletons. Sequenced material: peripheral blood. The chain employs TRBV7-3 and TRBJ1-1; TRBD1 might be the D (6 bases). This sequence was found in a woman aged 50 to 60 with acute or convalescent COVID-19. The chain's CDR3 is CASSLMGALNTEAFF. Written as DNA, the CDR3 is TGTGCCAGCAGCTTAATGGGGGCCCTGAACACTGAAGCTTTCTTT.